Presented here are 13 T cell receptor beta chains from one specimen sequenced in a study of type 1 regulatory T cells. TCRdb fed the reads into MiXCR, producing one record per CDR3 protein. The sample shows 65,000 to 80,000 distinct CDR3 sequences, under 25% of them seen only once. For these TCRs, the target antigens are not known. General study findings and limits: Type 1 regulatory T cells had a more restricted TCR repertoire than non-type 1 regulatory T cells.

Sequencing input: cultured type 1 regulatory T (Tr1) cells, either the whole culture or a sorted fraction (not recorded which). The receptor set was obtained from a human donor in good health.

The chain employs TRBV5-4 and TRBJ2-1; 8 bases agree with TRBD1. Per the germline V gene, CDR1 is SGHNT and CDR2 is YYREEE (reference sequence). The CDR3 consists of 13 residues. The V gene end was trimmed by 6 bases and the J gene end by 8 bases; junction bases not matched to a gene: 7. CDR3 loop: CASKGQGAYEQFF. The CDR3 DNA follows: TGTGCCAGCAAAGGGCAGGGGGCCTATGAGCAGTTCTTC.

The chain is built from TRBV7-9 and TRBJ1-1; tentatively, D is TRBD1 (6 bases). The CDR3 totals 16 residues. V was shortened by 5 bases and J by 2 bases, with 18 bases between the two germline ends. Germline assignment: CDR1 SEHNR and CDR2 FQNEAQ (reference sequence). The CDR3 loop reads CASSPRPGQANTEAFF. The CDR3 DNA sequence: TGTGCCAGCAGCCCCCGACCGGGACAAGCAAACACTGAAGCTTTCTTT.

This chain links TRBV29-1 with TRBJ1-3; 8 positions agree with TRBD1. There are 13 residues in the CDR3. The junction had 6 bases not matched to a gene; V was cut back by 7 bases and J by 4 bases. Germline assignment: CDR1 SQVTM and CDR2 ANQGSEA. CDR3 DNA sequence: TGCAGCGGAGCCGGGACAGGAGGAAACACCATATATTTT. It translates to CSGAGTGGNTIYF.

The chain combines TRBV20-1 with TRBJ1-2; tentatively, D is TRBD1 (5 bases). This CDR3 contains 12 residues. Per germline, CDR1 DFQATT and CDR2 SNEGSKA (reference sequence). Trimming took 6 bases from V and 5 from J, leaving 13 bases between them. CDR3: CSAPQAPYGYTF. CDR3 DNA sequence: TGCAGTGCCCCACAGGCACCATATGGCTACACCTTC.

CDR3 in DNA: TGTGCCAGCAGCTCCCCCGGTGGGTCGGCGCGGAAGAAGACCCAGTACTTC. It codes for CASSSPGGSARKKTQYF. This chain joins TRBV7-2 and TRBJ2-5; no clear D gene. V was shortened by 4 bases and J by 6 bases, with 24 bases between the two germline ends. CDR1 SGHTA and CDR2 FQGNSA come from the germline V gene. The CDR3 is made up of 17 amino acids.

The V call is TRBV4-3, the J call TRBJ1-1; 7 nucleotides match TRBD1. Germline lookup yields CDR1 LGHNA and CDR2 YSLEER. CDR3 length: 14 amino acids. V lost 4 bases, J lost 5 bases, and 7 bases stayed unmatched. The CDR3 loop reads CASSPQRGQTEAFF. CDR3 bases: TGCGCCAGCAGCCCCCAAAGGGGGCAGACTGAAGCTTTCTTT.

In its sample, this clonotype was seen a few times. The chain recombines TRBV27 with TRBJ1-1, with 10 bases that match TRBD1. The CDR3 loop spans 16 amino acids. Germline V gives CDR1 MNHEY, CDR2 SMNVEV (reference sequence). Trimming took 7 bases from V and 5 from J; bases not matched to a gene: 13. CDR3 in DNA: TGTGCCAGCACCCGAGGTTATGGGACAGGGGTTACTGAAGCTTTCTTT. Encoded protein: CASTRGYGTGVTEAFF.

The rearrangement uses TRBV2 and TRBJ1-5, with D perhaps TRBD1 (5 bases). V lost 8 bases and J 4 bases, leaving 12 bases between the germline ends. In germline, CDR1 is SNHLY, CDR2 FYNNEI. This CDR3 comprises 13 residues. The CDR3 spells CASARDENQPQHF. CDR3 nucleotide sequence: TGTGCCAGCGCTAGGGACGAGAATCAGCCCCAGCATTTT.

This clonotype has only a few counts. CDR3 sequence (DNA): TGTGCCAGCCGGCGGGCCGGCACAGATACGCAGTATTTT. It encodes CASRRAGTDTQYF. The chain recombines TRBV6-2 or TRBV6-3 with TRBJ2-3; tentatively, D is TRBD2 (5 bases). The CDR3 sequence is 13 residues long. Germline V CDR1 and CDR2: MNHEY, SVGEGT. V shed 8 bases and J shed 1 base, with 10 bases lying between them.

The CDR3 nucleotides are TGTGCCAGCAGATTACAGGGACTAGCGGGAACCTACGAGCAGTACTTC. Its protein product is CASRLQGLAGTYEQYF. The chain uses TRBV6-1 and TRBJ2-7; 13 positions match TRBD2. There are 16 residues in the CDR3. Germline trimming cut 6 bases from V and 2 bases from J; bases unmatched to any gene: 7. The V gene's germline CDR1 is MNHNS and CDR2 SASEGT.

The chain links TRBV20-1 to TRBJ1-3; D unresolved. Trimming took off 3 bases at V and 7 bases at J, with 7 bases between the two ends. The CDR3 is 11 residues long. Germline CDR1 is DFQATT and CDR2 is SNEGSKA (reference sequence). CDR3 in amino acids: CSASMGNTIYF. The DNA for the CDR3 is TGCAGTGCTAGTATGGGCAACACCATATATTTT.

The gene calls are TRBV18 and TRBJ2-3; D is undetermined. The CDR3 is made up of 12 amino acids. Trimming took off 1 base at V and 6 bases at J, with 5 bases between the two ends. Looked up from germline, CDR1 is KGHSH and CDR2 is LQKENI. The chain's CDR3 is CASSPLRDTQYF. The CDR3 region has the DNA TGTGCCAGCTCACCACTGCGGGATACGCAGTATTTT.

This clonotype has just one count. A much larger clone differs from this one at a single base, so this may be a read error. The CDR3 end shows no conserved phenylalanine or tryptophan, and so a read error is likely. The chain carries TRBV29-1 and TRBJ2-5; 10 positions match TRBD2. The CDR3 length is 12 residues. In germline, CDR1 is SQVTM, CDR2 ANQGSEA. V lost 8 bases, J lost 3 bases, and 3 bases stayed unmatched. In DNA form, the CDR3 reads TGCAGCTCTGGACTAGCGGAAGAGACCCAGTACCTC. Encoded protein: CSSGLAEETQYL.